The sequence of this T cell receptor (beta chain) was determined in a study of blood T cell repertoires in COVID-19. Study in general: Acute-phase and convalescent COVID-19 samples originated in the United States, Italy and Spain. In each case, the material was cDNA or gDNA derived from T cells, B-cell-depleted T cells, or PBMCs.

CDR1 is SGHVS and CDR2 is FNYEAQ in the germline V gene. The J segment lost 4 bases and the V segment lost 1 base, leaving 3 bases of the junction unmatched. This CDR3 has 14 residues. In the study's own analysis: Amplifying reference gene primers gave estimates of nucleated cell counts. Assay used: immunoSEQ multiplex PCR; TCRdb lists only in-frame clones, some missing. V, J and clone size were drawn from that table, and D and trimming were deduced from the DNA. This sample has around 23,000 clones, with around 88% found just once. Input material: peripheral blood. The genes are TRBV7-6 and TRBJ1-1, with 7 bases fitting TRBD1. This receptor was taken from a human donor with acute or convalescent COVID-19. The donor label of this sample is uncertain. The CDR3 region is CASSLGAGGTEAFF. The CDR3 bases are TGTGCCAGCAGCTTAGGGGCAGGGGGCACTGAAGCTTTCTTT.